This entry is about one T cell receptor beta chain. Some clones are missing from TCRdb's copy, which holds only in-frame ones; the method was immunoSEQ multiplex PCR. This sample has approximately 190,000 clones, with more than 85% found just once. Assignments of participants to cohorts depended upon their own reported clinical history. This sample stems from a study of blood T cell repertoires in COVID-19. Germline CDR1 and CDR2: LGHNA and YNFKEQ. The CDR3 loop spans 16 amino acids. Trimming took 1 base from V and 4 from J; bases not matched to a gene: 7. The chain is built from TRBV4-2 and TRBJ1-3; 7 positions agree with TRBD1. Sequenced input: PBMCs or T cells enriched from blood (not recorded which). The receptor was isolated from a woman in her 40s in a cohort exposed to, infected with or recovered from COVID-19 (not recorded which). CDR3 bases: TGTGCCAGCAGCCAAGCCCAACCGGGACAGGGAAACACCATATATTTT. It is translated as CASSQAQPGQGNTIYF.